These 15 T cell receptor beta chains share one sample of origin, sequenced in a study of CXCR3-negative and CXCR3-positive naive CD8 T cells. Whole-study findings and limits: The study found more hydrophobic TRB CDR3s in CXCR3-positive naive cells than in CXCR3-negative naive cells.

UMI-labeled 5' RACE TRB cDNA libraries were prepared from the cells. TCRdb reprocessed the 5' RACE reads and keeps a single row for each CDR3 protein, giving no DNA. Recorded here are 49,000 or so distinct CDR3 sequences; the top ten clones represent over 0.45%. These receptors' targets are unknown. Sequencing was done on a sample of naive CXCR3+ CD8+ T cells from blood. Stated subset: CD45RO-CCR7+CD27+CD95- naive CD8+ T cells expressing CXCR3 (TNR3+). All receptors come from a human donor in good health. Some clones in this sample may be carry-over from other donors' samples.

V is TRBV7-9 and J is TRBJ2-7; TCRdb's D call of TRBD1 is untestable without DNA. Looked up from germline, CDR1 is SEHNR and CDR2 is FQNEAQ (reference sequence). CDR3 length equals 14 residues. The CDR3 reads CASSPTGTDYEQYF.

The chain joins TRBV10-3 to TRBJ2-1; TCRdb's D call, TRBD1, is unchecked because there is no DNA. CDR3 length: 14 residues. CDR1 is ENHRY and CDR2 is SYGVKD in the germline V gene. CDR3 region: CAISTGTGYNEQFF.

The rearrangement joins TRBV12-5 to TRBJ2-2. CDR3 size: 12 residues. Germline V gives CDR1 LGHNT, CDR2 FRNRAP. The CDR3 sequence: CASGENTGELFF.

The chain carries TRBV6-2 or TRBV6-3 and TRBJ2-5; TCRdb proposes TRBD1, but this gene call is untestable without DNA. This CDR3 has 18 residues. Germline values: CDR1 MNHEY, CDR2 SVGEGT. The CDR3 loop reads CASSYTPPRVGDEETQYF.

This sequence joins TRBV6-6 and TRBJ2-7; the TCRdb D gene call, TRBD1, has no DNA to confirm it. Germline V gene lookup returns CDR1 MNHNY and CDR2 SVGAGI (reference sequence). The CDR3 runs 14 residues. The CDR3 loop is CASSYVAPGYEQYF.

The V call is TRBV5-1, the J call TRBJ1-1; with no DNA, the TCRdb D assignment of TRBD1 cannot be verified. Germline V lookup: CDR1 SGHRS, CDR2 YFSETQ. CDR3 length equals 12 residues. CDR3 amino acids: CASRQGYTEAFF.

The rearrangement uses TRBV7-9 and TRBJ2-1. Germline values: CDR1 SEHNR, CDR2 FQNEAQ (reference sequence). The CDR3 covers 16 residues. The CDR3 spells CASSSEASAVYNEQFF.

The rearrangement links TRBV12-3 or TRBV12-4 to TRBJ2-5; TCRdb lists TRBD1, though no DNA is available to test this call. This CDR3 spans 15 amino acids. CDR3 sequence: CASTGGTAQRETQYF.

The V gene is TRBV29-1, the J gene TRBJ2-2; checking the TCRdb D call of TRBD1 is not possible without DNA. The germline CDR1 and CDR2 sequences are SQVTM and ANQGSEA. CDR3 length: 16 residues. The CDR3 spells CSVEGGQGSNTGELFF.

Here the CDR3 reads CASSYGASYEQYF. The chain is built from TRBV6-2 or TRBV6-3 and TRBJ2-7; TCRdb names TRBD1, which stays unverified in the absence of DNA. The germline V gene has CDR1 MNHEY and CDR2 SVGEGT. This CDR3 is built from 13 residues.

The J gene is TRBJ1-5, the V gene TRBV7-9. The germline V gene has CDR1 SEHNR and CDR2 FQNEAQ (reference sequence). CDR3 size: 15 residues. This CDR3 reads CASSLGTALNQPQHF.

V and J are TRBV29-1 and TRBJ2-7; the TCRdb D gene call, TRBD1, has no DNA to confirm it. Germline CDR1 SQVTM, CDR2 ANQGSEA. This CDR3 region has 15 residues. CDR3 amino acids: CSVVPPTQGTYEQYF.

The V call is TRBV21-1, the J call TRBJ2-5. TRBV21-1 is annotated as a pseudogene. The CDR3 is 15 amino acids. This CDR3 is CASSNQPWGQGTQYF.

The V call is TRBV14, the J call TRBJ2-5; TCRdb designates TRBD1, a call that cannot be tested without DNA. CDR1 and CDR2 from the germline V gene are SGHDN and FVKESK. This CDR3 contains 14 residues. CDR3 protein: CASSRPDSLETQYF.

The chain is built from TRBV28 and TRBJ1-1. The CDR3 loop spans 15 amino acids. Germline CDR1 is MDHEN and CDR2 is SYDVKM. The CDR3 reads CASSWRGRPNTEAFF. Complete variable domain (other parts from reference TRBV28 and TRBJ1-1): DVKVTQSSRYLVKRTGEKVFLECVQDMDHENMFWYRQDPGLGLRLIYFSYDVKMKEKGDIPEGYSVSREKKERFSLILESASTNQTSMYLCASSWRGRPNTEAFFGQGTRLTVV.